This T cell receptor beta chain stems from a study of shared clonotypes between healthy human individuals. Study results and caveats: Rarefaction curves obtained for sorted subsets showed sequencing incomplete despite large depth.

The count of this clone is one. Its antigen is as yet unknown. Deep was the level used in running the assay. The protocol was immunoSEQ multiplex PCR, while the TCRdb copy is restricted to in-frame clones and leaves out a portion. The sample has more than 1,200,000 clones, 98% to 99% seen once. The germline V gene encodes CDR1 SGHAT and CDR2 FQNNGV. The CDR3 has 15 amino acids. The V end lost 1 base, the J end lost 0 bases, and 10 bases lay between the germline ends. The chain is built from TRBV11-2 and TRBJ2-7; D not certain. This clonotype originated in a man under 40 in good health. Sequenced input: naive CD4+ T cells sorted from blood. Subset: CD45RA+ positively selected. The CDR3 DNA is TGTGCCAGCAGCTTAGGAGTGGTTAGCTCCTACGAGCAGTACTTC. Amino acid sequence: CASSLGVVSSYEQYF.